The T cell receptor (beta chain) under discussion was sequenced for a study of T cells in Graves' hyperthyroidism and ophthalmopathy (dated by TCRdb to 2018 to 2020). A note on the overall study: Peripheral blood was collected at initial diagnosis, before any treatment. To identify TCR V-J signatures that set the groups apart, the researchers used a discovery cohort of about a hundred patients, made up of fewer than 50 with Graves' ophthalmopathy and approximately 57 with stable Graves' hyperthyroidism. Whether ophthalmopathy could be predicted prospectively was tested in an independent validation cohort made up of roughly 19 hyperthyroidism patients plus 17 patients who later progressed to ophthalmopathy. The 90 to 100 discovery patients were randomly split 7:3 into training and test sets. Thyroid tissue and blood T-cell repertoires from six Graves' hyperthyroidism patients were also compared in the study. Following sampling, methimazole starting at 30 mg daily was given to hyperthyroidism patients, and high-dose intravenous methylprednisolone was given to ophthalmopathy patients. The paper describes TCR Vbeta CDR3 sequencing of around 130 peripheral blood samples, made up of under 50 ophthalmopathy patients, approximately 76 hyperthyroidism patients and 17 progressor patients.

V is trimmed back by 8 bases and J by 7 bases, and the junction contains 3 bases that no gene match accounts for. The CDR3, from cysteine to phenylalanine, totals 12 residues. Just the 36-base CDR3 DNA is kept, in frame starting at base 1. Stable Graves' hyperthyroidism was defined as no progression to ophthalmopathy during 18 months of follow-up. Hyperthyroidism patients were newly diagnosed, had a disease duration of under 2 months, and were aged 18 to 65 years. Exclusion was applied to patients with uncontrolled infections, other autoimmune diseases, pregnancy or lactation. Diagnoses were established on the basis of clinical symptoms, serum thyroxine and TRAb, thyroid ultrasound, and orbital computed tomography. Ficoll-Paque density gradient centrifugation was used to isolate PBMCs from around 9.1 ml of fresh peripheral blood. Trizol reagent was used to extract total RNA, and RNA quality was then checked on an Agilent 2100 Bioanalyzer.

The TCR beta CDR3 regions were amplified from RNA transcripts. A first-round RT-PCR of the TCR CDR3 used the HTBI primer set with the Qiagen OneStep RT-PCR kit. Libraries were constructed in a second round of multiplex PCR, after which size selection and purification were performed. The libraries were sequenced on an Illumina HiSeq2000 using paired-end 100 bp reads. In the paper's pipeline: SOAPnuke was used to process the raw data, removing reads that contained adapters or uncalled bases, had a mean Phred below 15, or lacked an exact match to the constant primer or identifier. COPE v1.2.5 was used to merge high-quality paired reads, and clonotypes were defined as unique nucleotide sequences. MiTCR v1.1 was used to align clonotypes to the IMGT TRBV, TRBD and TRBJ reference segments. The analysis was restricted to V-J combinations with a frequency above 0.0001, which together covered just over 98% of the repertoires. The TCS score was defined as the ratio of F50 (clonal expansion) to E x V (chaos), calculated using BLOSUM62-based TCRdist between CDR3 peptides within each V-J. Welch's t-statistics and random forest reduced 450 to 600 V-J features to 10 to 15, which were used in a naive Bayes classifier (R e1071). The public reads were run again by TCRdb, first through fastp at Q25 and then through MiXCR, and only productive beta chains were kept. Rows matching on CDR3 protein sequence are summarized as one entry with the most common DNA and genes. These V and J calls originate from TCRdb's pipeline instead of the authors' own analysis. Within this sample are fewer than 600,000 distinct CDR3 sequences, with less than 15% of them counted one time only. The ten largest clones take up over 11% of the sample.

Results the study describes overall, beyond this receptor: In cross-validation, a model built on a 13 V-J signature told ophthalmopathy apart from stable hyperthyroidism with approximately 90% sensitivity and roughly 83% specificity, and in testing the same model reached 80%/75%. No statistical method was used to set the sample size in advance, and investigators knew the group allocation. Blood samples also contained most of the expanded thyroid clonotypes (frequency above 0.001), which suggests that blood repertoires may reflect thyroid immune responses. In validation, the model predicted progression to ophthalmopathy a median of roughly six months before onset, with 65% to 71% sensitivity and about 72% specificity.

Concerning this clonotype: Its antigen is unknown. Base qualities are not provided; no much larger clone lies one nucleotide away.

The sequence was obtained from a woman aged 40 to 50 with Graves' hyperthyroidism. The specimen was blood. Here the chain combines TRBV12-3 or TRBV12-4 and TRBJ2-2, and 8 junction bases match TRBD1. The DNA reads as follows: TGTGCCAGCCGCAGGGGGCGCGGGGAGCTGTTTTTT. This yields the protein CASRRGRGELFF.